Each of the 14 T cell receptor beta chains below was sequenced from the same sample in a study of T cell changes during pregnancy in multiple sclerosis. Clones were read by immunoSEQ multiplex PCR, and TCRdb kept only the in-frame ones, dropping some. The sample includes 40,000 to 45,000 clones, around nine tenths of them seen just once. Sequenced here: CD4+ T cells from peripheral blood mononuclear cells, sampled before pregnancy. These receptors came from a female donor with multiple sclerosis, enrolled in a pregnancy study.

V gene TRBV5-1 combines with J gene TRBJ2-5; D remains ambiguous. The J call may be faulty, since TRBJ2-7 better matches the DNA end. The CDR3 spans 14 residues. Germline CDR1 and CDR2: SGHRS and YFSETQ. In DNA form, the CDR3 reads TGCGCCAGCAGCTTGGACCGTATCTCCTACGAGCAGTACTTC. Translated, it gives CASSLDRISYEQYF.

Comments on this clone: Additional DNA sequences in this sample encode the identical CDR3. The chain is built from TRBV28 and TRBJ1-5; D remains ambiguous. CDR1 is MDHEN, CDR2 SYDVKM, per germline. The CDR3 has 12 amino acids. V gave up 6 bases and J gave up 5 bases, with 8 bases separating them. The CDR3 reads CASSSTDQPQHF. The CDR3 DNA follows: TGTGCCAGCAGCTCCACAGATCAGCCCCAGCATTTT.

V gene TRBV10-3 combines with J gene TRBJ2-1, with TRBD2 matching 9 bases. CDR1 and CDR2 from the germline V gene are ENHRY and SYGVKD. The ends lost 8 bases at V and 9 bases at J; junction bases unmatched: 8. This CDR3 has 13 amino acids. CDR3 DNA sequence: TGTGCCATCGGTGGCGGGGGGGCTTTTGAGCAGTTCTTC. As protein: CAIGGGGAFEQFF.

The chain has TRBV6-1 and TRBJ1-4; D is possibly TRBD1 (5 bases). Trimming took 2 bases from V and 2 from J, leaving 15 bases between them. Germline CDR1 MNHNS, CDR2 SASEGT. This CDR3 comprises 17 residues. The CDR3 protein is CASSERGRGLTNEKLFF. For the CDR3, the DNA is TGTGCCAGCAGTGAACGCGGAAGGGGACTCACTAATGAAAAACTGTTTTTT.

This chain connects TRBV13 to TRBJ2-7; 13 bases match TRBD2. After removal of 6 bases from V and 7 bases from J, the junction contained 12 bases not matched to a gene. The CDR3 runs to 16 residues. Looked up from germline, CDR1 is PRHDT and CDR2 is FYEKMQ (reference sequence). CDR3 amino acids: CASSSPPGLAGREQYF. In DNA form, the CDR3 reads TGTGCCAGCAGTTCCCCTCCGGGACTAGCGGGGCGGGAGCAGTACTTC.

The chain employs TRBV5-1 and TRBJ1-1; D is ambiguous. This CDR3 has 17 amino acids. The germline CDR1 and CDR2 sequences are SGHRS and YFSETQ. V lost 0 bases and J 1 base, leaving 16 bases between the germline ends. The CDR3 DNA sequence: TGCGCCAGCAGCTTGGGACCCCGGGCGGGAGGGAACACTGAAGCTTTCTTT. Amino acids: CASSLGPRAGGNTEAFF.

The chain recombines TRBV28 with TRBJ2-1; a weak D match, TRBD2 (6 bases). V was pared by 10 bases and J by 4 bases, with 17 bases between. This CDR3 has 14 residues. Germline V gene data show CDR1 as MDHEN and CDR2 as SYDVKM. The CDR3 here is CATFRGTVYNEQFF. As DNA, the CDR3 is TGTGCCACCTTTCGCGGGACGGTATACAATGAGCAGTTCTTC.

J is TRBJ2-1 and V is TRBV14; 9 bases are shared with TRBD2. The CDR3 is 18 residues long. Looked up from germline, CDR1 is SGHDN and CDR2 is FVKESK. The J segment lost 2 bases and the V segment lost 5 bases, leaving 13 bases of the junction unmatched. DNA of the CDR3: TGTGCCAGCAGCTCTGGCGCGGGAGGGCCCGGGGCCTACAATGAGCAGTTCTTC. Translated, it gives CASSSGAGGPGAYNEQFF.

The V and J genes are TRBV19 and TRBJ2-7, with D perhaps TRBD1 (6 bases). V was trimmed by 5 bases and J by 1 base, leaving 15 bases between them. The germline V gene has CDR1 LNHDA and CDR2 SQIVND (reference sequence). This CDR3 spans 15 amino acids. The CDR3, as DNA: TGTGCCAGTAGTGTCTCGGGACACTTATCCTACGAGCAGTACTTC. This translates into CASSVSGHLSYEQYF.

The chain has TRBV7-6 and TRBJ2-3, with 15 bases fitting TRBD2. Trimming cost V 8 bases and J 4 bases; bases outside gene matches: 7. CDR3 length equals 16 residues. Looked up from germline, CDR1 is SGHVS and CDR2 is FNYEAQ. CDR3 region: CASGMGLAGGSDTQYF. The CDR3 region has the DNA TGTGCCAGCGGCATGGGACTAGCGGGAGGTTCAGATACGCAGTATTTT.

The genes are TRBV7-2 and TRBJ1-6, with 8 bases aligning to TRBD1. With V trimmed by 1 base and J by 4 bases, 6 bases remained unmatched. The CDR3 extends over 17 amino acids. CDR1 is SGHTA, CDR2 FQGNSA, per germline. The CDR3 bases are TGTGCCAGCAGCTTAGTTTCAGGGGGCTCTTATAATTCACCCCTCCACTTT. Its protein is CASSLVSGGSYNSPLHF.

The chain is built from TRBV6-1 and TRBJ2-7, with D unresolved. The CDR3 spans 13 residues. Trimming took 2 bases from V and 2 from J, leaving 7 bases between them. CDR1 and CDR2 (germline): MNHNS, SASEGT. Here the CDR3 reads CASSENSPYEQYF. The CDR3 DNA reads TGTGCCAGCAGTGAAAATAGCCCCTACGAGCAGTACTTC.

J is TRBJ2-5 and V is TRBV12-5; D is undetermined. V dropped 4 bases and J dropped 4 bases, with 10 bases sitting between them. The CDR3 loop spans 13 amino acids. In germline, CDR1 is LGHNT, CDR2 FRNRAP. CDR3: CASGSTIGETQYF. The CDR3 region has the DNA TGTGCTAGTGGTTCTACTATTGGAGAGACCCAGTACTTC.

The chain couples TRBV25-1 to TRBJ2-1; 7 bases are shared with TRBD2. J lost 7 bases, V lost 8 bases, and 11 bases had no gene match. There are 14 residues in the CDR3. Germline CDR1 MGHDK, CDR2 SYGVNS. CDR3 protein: CASGEAGPRNEQFF. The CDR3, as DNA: TGTGCCAGCGGGGAAGCGGGACCCAGAAATGAGCAGTTCTTC.